This TCR beta chain came from a study of technical replicates of blood from a handful of donors. The repertoire was sequenced with immunoSEQ multiplex PCR; TCRdb's copy has only in-frame clones and lacks some. The sample lists about 90,000 clones, approximately 90% occurring once. This CDR3 spans 14 amino acids. V lost 0 bases to trimming and J lost 5 bases; unmatched junction nucleotides: 4. Germline V gene lookup returns CDR1 SGHKS and CDR2 YYEKEE (reference sequence). The sequenced material came from T cells isolated from PBMCs. The V gene is TRBV5-5, the J gene TRBJ1-2, with 7 bases that match TRBD1. This receptor was identified in a human donor in good health. The CDR3 DNA is TGTGCCAGCAGCTTGGGACAGGGAACATATGGCTACACCTTC. This sequence encodes CASSLGQGTYGYTF.